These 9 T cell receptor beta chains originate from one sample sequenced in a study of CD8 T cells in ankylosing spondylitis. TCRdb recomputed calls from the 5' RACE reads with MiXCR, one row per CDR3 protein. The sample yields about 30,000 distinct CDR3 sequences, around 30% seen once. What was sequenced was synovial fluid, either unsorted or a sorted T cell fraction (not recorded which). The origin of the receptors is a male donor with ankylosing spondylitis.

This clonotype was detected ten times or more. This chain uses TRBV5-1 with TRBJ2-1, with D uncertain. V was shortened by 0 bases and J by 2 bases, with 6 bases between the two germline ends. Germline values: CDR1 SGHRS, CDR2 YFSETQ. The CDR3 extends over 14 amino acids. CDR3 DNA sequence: TGCGCCAGCAGCTTGGAGGATCCCTACAATGAGCAGTTCTTC. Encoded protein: CASSLEDPYNEQFF.

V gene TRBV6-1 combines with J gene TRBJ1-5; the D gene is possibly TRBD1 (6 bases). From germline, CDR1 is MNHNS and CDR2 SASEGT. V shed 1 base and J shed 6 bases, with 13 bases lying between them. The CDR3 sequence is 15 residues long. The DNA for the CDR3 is TGTGCCAGCAGTGAAGGACAGGACTGGGGTCAGCCCCAGCATTTT. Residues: CASSEGQDWGQPQHF.

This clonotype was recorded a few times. The CDR3 sequence: CASSYGGYEQFF. The CDR3, as DNA: TGTGCCAGCAGTTACGGAGGGTATGAGCAGTTCTTC. The chain employs TRBV27 and TRBJ2-1, with D perhaps TRBD2 (6 bases). Trimming stripped 4 bases from V and 8 bases from J, with 9 bases between. The CDR3 contains 12 residues. The V gene's germline CDR1 is MNHEY and CDR2 SMNVEV (reference sequence).

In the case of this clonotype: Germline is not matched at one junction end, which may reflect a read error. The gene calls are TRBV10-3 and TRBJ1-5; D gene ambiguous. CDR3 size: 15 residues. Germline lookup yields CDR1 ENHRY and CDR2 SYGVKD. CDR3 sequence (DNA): TGTGCCATCGGTGAGTCTAACAGTCACAGTCAGCCCCAGCATTTT. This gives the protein CAIGESNSHSQPQHF.

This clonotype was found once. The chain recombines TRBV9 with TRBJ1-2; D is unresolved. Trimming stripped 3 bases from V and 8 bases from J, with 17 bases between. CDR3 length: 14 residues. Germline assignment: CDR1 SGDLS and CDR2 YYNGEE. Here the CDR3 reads CASSAPHGGWGYTF. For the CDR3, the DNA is TGTGCCAGCAGCGCCCCTCACGGAGGGTGGGGCTACACCTTC.

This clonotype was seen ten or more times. The CDR3: CASSLVGLFSSYNEQFF. CDR3 DNA sequence: TGTGCCAGCTCACTAGTAGGGCTTTTCAGCTCCTACAATGAGCAGTTCTTC. The chain employs TRBV18 and TRBJ2-1; D not certain. This CDR3 is built from 17 residues. V was shortened by 4 bases and J by 0 bases, with 16 bases between the two germline ends. Germline CDR1 KGHSH, CDR2 LQKENI.

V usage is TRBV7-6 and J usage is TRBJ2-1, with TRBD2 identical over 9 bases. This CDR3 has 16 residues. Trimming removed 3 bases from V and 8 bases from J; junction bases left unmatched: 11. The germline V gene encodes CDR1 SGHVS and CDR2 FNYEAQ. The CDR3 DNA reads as TGTGCCAGCAGCTTGGGCGGCGGGAGGGCCTTAGATGAGCAGTTCTTC. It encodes CASSLGGGRALDEQFF.

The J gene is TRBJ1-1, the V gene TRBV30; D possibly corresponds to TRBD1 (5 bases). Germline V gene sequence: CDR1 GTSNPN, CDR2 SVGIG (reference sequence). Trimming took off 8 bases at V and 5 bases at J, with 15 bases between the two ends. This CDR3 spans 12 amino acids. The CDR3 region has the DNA TGTGCCACCCTAGGGGATCTGACTGAAGCTTTCTTT. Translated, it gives CATLGDLTEAFF.

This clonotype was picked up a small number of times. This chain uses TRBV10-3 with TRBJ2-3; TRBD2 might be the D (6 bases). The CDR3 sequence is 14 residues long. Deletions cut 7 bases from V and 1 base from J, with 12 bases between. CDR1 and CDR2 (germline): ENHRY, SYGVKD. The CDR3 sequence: CAIKASAGTDTQYF. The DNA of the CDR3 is TGTGCCATCAAGGCTAGCGCCGGCACAGATACGCAGTATTTT.